This is a list of T cell receptor beta chains from one sample in a study of blood T cells in healthy people across ages. TCRdb redid the calling of the 5' RACE reads with MiXCR, one entry per CDR3 protein. The sample lists approximately 800,000 distinct CDR3 sequences, around 62% occurring once. Sample: blood. Every receptor here comes from a man between 25 and 39 years old in good health. Both conserved end residues are part of each CDR3. Fields, in order: clone size, J gene, D gene, V gene, CDR3 protein, CDR3 DNA. The D gene is left open where the match is weak. A clone size is listed for some rows: how often the clone was seen (once, few, many), or a class if it is expanded.

size: .
J: TRBJ1-1
D: .
V: TRBV18
CDR3: CASSPPYIGGNTEAFF
DNA: TGTGCCAGCTCACCCCCCTACATCGGGGGAAACACTGAAGCTTTCTTT

size: few
J: TRBJ2-7
D: TRBD2
V: TRBV29-1
CDR3: CSVWTSGTSYEQYF
DNA: TGCAGCGTCTGGACTAGCGGGACCTCCTACGAGCAGTACTTC

size: .
J: TRBJ1-2
D: TRBD1
V: TRBV3-1
CDR3: CASSPSAPLGQGELNYGYTF
DNA: TGTGCCAGCAGCCCAAGTGCCCCGCTCGGACAGGGGGAATTGAACTATGGCTACACCTTC

size: .
J: TRBJ1-4
D: TRBD1
V: TRBV6-5
CDR3: CASSNPRQGHNEKLFF
DNA: TGTGCCAGCAGCAACCCCCGACAGGGGCATAATGAAAAACTGTTTTTT

size: .
J: TRBJ2-3
D: .
V: TRBV7-2
CDR3: CASSPMDTQYF
DNA: TGTGCCAGCAGCCCCATGGATACGCAGTATTTT

size: .
J: TRBJ2-1
D: TRBD2
V: TRBV20-1
CDR3: CSAVPGLAGNEQFF
DNA: TGCAGTGCTGTACCTGGACTAGCGGGAAATGAGCAGTTCTTC

size: once
J: TRBJ2-5
D: TRBD2
V: TRBV4-1
CDR3: CASSQDGLAATQETQYF
DNA: TGCGCCAGCAGCCAAGATGGGCTAGCGGCAACACAAGAGACCCAGTACTTC

size: few
J: TRBJ1-4
D: .
V: TRBV7-2
CDR3: CASSSPRGGGLATNEKLFF
DNA: TGTGCCAGCAGCTCGCCCCGTGGTGGGGGCCTCGCAACTAATGAAAAACTGTTTTTT

size: .
J: TRBJ2-1
D: .
V: TRBV3-1
CDR3: CASSQGWRGGSYNEQFF
DNA: TGTGCCAGCAGCCAAGGATGGCGAGGTGGCTCCTACAATGAGCAGTTCTTC

size: .
J: TRBJ1-4
D: .
V: TRBV5-1
CDR3: CASSLGVGGRGEKLFF
DNA: TGCGCCAGCAGCTTGGGAGTCGGCGGCAGGGGTGAAAAACTGTTTTTT

size: .
J: TRBJ2-4
D: TRBD1
V: TRBV6-2/TRBV6-3
CDR3: CASSYSGGQGNIQYF
DNA: TGTGCCAGCAGTTACTCAGGGGGACAGGGCAACATTCAGTACTTC

size: .
J: TRBJ2-7
D: TRBD1
V: TRBV29-1
CDR3: CSVRGTGAYEQYF
DNA: TGCAGCGTTAGGGGGACAGGGGCCTACGAGCAGTACTTC